One T cell receptor beta chain is described in this entry. Its antigen remains unidentified. These data originate in a study of T cell clones after liver transplantation. For the study at large: TCRbeta sequencing after a pre-transplant mixed lymphocyte reaction identified graft-donor-reactive clones, later tracked in post-transplant blood.

Study-level points and caveats: Post-transplant, graft-donor-reactive CD4 TCRbeta sequences in blood dropped significantly in 5 of 8 subjects. Small, mixed patient groups and varying post-transplant times limit these conclusions. Compared with third party-reactive sequences, donor-reactive ones declined more, independent of withdrawal success.

TCRdb's copy holds only in-frame clones and misses some; the assay was immunoSEQ multiplex PCR. The sample yields roughly 100,000 clones, approximately 78% seen once. The length of the CDR3 is 13 residues. CDR1 and CDR2 from the germline V gene are MDHEN and SYDVKM. V was pared by 6 bases and J by 7 bases, with 8 bases of the junction left unmatched. The receptor was isolated from a human donor who received a liver transplant. The rearrangement links TRBV28 to TRBJ2-7; 8 positions match TRBD1. The sample here was CD4+ T cells from blood, taken before liver transplant. In nucleotides, the CDR3 is TGTGCCAGCAGACCCGGGACAGGAAGGGAGCAGTACTTC. This translates into CASRPGTGREQYF.